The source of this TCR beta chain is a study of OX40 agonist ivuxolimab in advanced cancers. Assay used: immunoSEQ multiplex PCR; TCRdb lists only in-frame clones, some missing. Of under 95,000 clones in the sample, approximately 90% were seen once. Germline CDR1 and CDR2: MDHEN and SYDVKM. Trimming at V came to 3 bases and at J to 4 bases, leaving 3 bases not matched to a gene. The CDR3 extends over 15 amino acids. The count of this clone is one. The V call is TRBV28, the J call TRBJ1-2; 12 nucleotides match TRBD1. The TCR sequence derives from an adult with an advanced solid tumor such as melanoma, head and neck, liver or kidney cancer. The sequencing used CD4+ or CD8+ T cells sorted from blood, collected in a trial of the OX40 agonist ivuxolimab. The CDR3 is CASSLPGQGAYGYTF. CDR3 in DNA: TGTGCCAGCAGTTTGCCGGGACAGGGGGCCTATGGCTACACCTTC.